These T cell receptor beta chains were read from a single sample in a study of cytomegalovirus exposure and HLA in healthy donors. Libraries were prepared by immunoSEQ multiplex PCR; TCRdb keeps only in-frame clonotypes and omits some of them. The sample shows 120,000 to 150,000 clones, approximately 80% of them seen only once. Source material: PBMCs. The receptor set was obtained from a woman aged 40 to 50 in good health and CMV-seropositive. Both conserved end residues are part of each CDR3. A D gene is named only where the DNA matches it firmly. The size of a clone is reported for some rows only, either as once, few or many, or as a class for expanded clones.

clone_size	j_call	d_call	v_call	cdr3_aa	cdr3_nt
few	TRBJ2-7	TRBD1	TRBV6-5	CASSRQGSYEQYF	TGTGCCAGCAGCCGACAGGGCTCCTACGAGCAGTACTTC
-	TRBJ1-3	-	TRBV2	CASSPLDTKAIYF	TGTGCCAGCAGCCCGTTGGACACAAAGGCCATATATTTT
once	TRBJ2-1	-	TRBV18	CASSPISGASSYNEQFF	TGTGCCAGCTCACCAATTAGCGGTGCTAGCTCCTACAATGAGCAGTTCTTC
-	TRBJ2-5	-	TRBV5-4	CASSSGGGGGKETQYF	TGTGCCAGCAGCTCAGGAGGGGGCGGGGGGAAAGAGACCCAGTACTTC
-	TRBJ2-3	-	TRBV11-2	CASSFKIGLASTDTQYF	TGTGCCAGCAGCTTCAAAATCGGGCTAGCGAGCACAGATACGCAGTATTTT
once	TRBJ2-1	TRBD1	TRBV27	CASSPGTGAMKEQFF	TGTGCCAGCAGTCCCGGGACAGGGGCGATGAAAGAGCAGTTCTTC
-	TRBJ2-1	TRBD2	TRBV5-4	CASSFPAGVNYNEQFF	TGTGCCAGCAGCTTTCCAGCGGGAGTAAACTACAATGAGCAGTTCTTC
-	TRBJ2-3	TRBD1	TRBV6-5	CASSYYRGRGTDTQYF	TGTGCCAGCAGTTATTACAGGGGGCGCGGGACAGATACGCAGTATTTT
-	TRBJ1-5	TRBD1	TRBV19	CASSPGTGSNQPQHF	TGTGCCAGTAGTCCCGGGACAGGGAGTAATCAGCCCCAGCATTTT
-	TRBJ1-5	TRBD1	TRBV15	CATRQDRENQPQHF	TGTGCCACCAGGCAAGACAGGGAAAATCAGCCCCAGCATTTT
-	TRBJ2-7	-	TRBV11-3	CASSLDSRVISGDEQYF	TGTGCCAGCAGCTTAGATAGCAGGGTGATCTCTGGGGACGAGCAGTACTTC
-	TRBJ2-7	-	TRBV6-1	CASRDHGEPYEQYF	TGTGCCAGCAGGGACCATGGGGAGCCCTACGAGCAGTACTTC
-	TRBJ2-7	-	TRBV6-1	CASSVHGGSYEQYF	TGTGCCAGCAGTGTTCACGGAGGGTCCTACGAGCAGTACTTC
once	TRBJ1-4	-	TRBV28	CASSSGQWNEKLFF	TGTGCCAGCAGCAGTGGACAGTGGAATGAAAAACTGTTTTTT
many	TRBJ2-3	TRBD2	TRBV7-2	CASSTGLAGALGTQYF	TGTGCCAGCAGCACGGGACTAGCGGGAGCTCTTGGTACGCAGTATTTT
-	TRBJ1-2	TRBD1	TRBV4-1	CASSLHGQAYGYTF	TGCGCCAGCAGCCTCCACGGACAGGCCTATGGCTACACCTTC
-	TRBJ2-7	TRBD1	TRBV28	CASSLTGVPYEQYF	TGTGCCAGCAGTTTGACAGGGGTACCCTACGAGCAGTACTTC
-	TRBJ1-6	-	TRBV7-8	CASSLGGQGTNSPLHF	TGTGCCAGCAGCTTAGGCGGGCAGGGGACAAATTCACCCCTCCACTTT
-	TRBJ1-2	TRBD1	TRBV29-1	CSVARGDRVPF	TGCAGCGTGGCGAGGGGGGACAGAGTGCCCTTC
-	TRBJ2-3	TRBD2	TRBV7-2	CASSLGFPGGPLETQYF	TGTGCCAGCAGCTTAGGATTTCCGGGGGGGCCGCTTGAGACGCAGTATTTT
-	TRBJ2-5	-	TRBV4-3	CASSPTLGAEEQYF	TGCGCCAGCAGCCCTACTCTGGGGGCGGAAGAGCAGTACTTC
-	TRBJ2-5	TRBD2	TRBV5-1	CASSLERGIQETQYF	TGCGCCAGCAGCTTGGAGCGGGGGATTCAAGAGACCCAGTACTTC
few	TRBJ1-1	-	TRBV29-1	CSVAGGGAGTEAFF	TGCAGCGTTGCTGGTGGGGGGGCTGGCACTGAAGCTTTCTTT
-	TRBJ1-5	-	TRBV2	CASNIGSNQPQHF	TGTGCCAGCAATATCGGTAGCAATCAGCCCCAGCATTTT
once	TRBJ1-5	-	TRBV5-1	CASSPQGPNQPQHF	TGCGCCAGCAGCCCCCAGGGGCCCAATCAGCCCCAGCATTTT
-	TRBJ1-3	TRBD1	TRBV5-1	CASSPGTGYGNAIYF	TGCGCCAGCAGCCCTGGGACAGGGTATGGAAACGCCATATATTTT
-	TRBJ2-1	TRBD1	TRBV28	CAISGQGYNEQFF	TGTGCCATCTCGGGACAGGGGTACAATGAGCAGTTCTTC
-	TRBJ1-2	-	TRBV4-2	CASSPLGGNYGYTF	TGTGCCAGCAGCCCCCTGGGGGGGAACTATGGCTACACCTTC
-	TRBJ2-1	-	TRBV27	CASSLSRAGNEQFF	TGTGCCAGCAGTTTATCCAGGGCAGGGAATGAGCAGTTCTTC
-	TRBJ1-1	-	TRBV6-1	CASSEMDSKAEAFF	TGTGCCAGCAGTGAGATGGACAGTAAAGCTGAAGCTTTCTTT
-	TRBJ2-1	TRBD2	TRBV7-6	CASSLALGGRADNEQFF	TGTGCCAGCAGCTTAGCTTTGGGCGGGAGGGCCGACAATGAGCAGTTCTTC
once	TRBJ1-1	-	TRBV27	CASSLYRVTEAFF	TGTGCCAGCAGTTTATACAGGGTGACTGAAGCTTTCTTT
-	TRBJ2-3	-	TRBV9	CASSVEAELITDTQYF	TGTGCCAGCAGCGTAGAGGCGGAGCTTATCACAGATACGCAGTATTTT
-	TRBJ2-1	TRBD2	TRBV7-2	CASRELAGTYNEQFF	TGTGCCAGCAGAGAACTAGCGGGAACCTACAATGAGCAGTTCTTC
few	TRBJ2-2	TRBD2	TRBV10-3	CAISEAGGPSGELFF	TGTGCCATCAGTGAAGCGGGGGGCCCCTCCGGGGAGCTGTTTTTT
-	TRBJ1-2	TRBD1	TRBV28	CASRPQGGKAYGYTF	TGTGCCAGCAGACCCCAAGGGGGCAAGGCCTATGGCTACACCTTC
few	TRBJ2-1	TRBD1	TRBV5-6	CASSSPGTEPNEQFF	TGTGCCAGCAGCTCCCCCGGGACAGAGCCTAATGAGCAGTTCTTC
-	TRBJ1-5	TRBD1	TRBV19	CASRIIGQGFQPQHF	TGTGCCAGTAGGATTATCGGACAGGGGTTTCAGCCCCAGCATTTT
-	TRBJ2-1	-	TRBV7-2	CASNLGAEQFF	TGTGCCAGCAACTTGGGGGCTGAGCAGTTCTTC
-	TRBJ2-1	-	TRBV7-9	CAGEGGGPYNEQFF	TGTGCCGGGGAGGGGGGGGGCCCCTACAATGAGCAGTTCTTC
few	TRBJ2-7	-	TRBV9	CASICITGESLYEQYF	TGTGCCAGCATCTGCATTACGGGGGAGAGCCTCTACGAGCAGTACTTC
-	TRBJ2-2	TRBD1	TRBV2	CASAQGATGELFF	TGTGCCAGCGCGCAGGGGGCGACCGGGGAGCTGTTTTTT
-	TRBJ2-1	TRBD2	TRBV7-8	CASSPWTSGRATNEQFF	TGTGCCAGCAGCCCGTGGACTAGCGGGAGGGCCACGAATGAGCAGTTCTTC
-	TRBJ2-7	TRBD2	TRBV5-1	CASSLSGRAREQYF	TGCGCCAGCAGCCTTAGCGGGAGGGCCCGGGAGCAGTACTTC
-	TRBJ2-1	TRBD2	TRBV7-2	CASSPRTRWNNEQFF	TGTGCCAGCAGCCCTAGGACTAGATGGAACAATGAGCAGTTCTTC
-	TRBJ2-5	-	TRBV7-3	CASSLTNRREETQYF	TGTGCCAGCAGCTTAACGAATCGCAGGGAAGAGACCCAGTACTTC
-	TRBJ2-1	TRBD2	TRBV19	CASSIGTSTYNEQFF	TGTGCCAGTAGTATAGGGACTAGTACCTACAATGAGCAGTTCTTC
-	TRBJ2-2	-	TRBV4-3	CASSPYPGNTGELFF	TGCGCCAGCAGCCCCTATCCGGGAAACACCGGGGAGCTGTTTTTT